This TCR beta chain was recorded in a study of OX40 agonist ivuxolimab in advanced cancers. Background on the whole study: Ivuxolimab was an agonistic, fully human IgG2 monoclonal antibody directed against OX40 (CD134), a costimulatory receptor. The paper describes the monotherapy dose-escalation part (N of about 47 patients) of the phase I trial of ivuxolimab. Prior anti-PD-1, anti-PD-L1 or anti-CTLA-4 therapy was permitted, and checkpoint inhibitors had been received by 40% to 50% of dose-escalation patients. The purpose of peripheral TCRbeta sequencing was to test whether ivuxolimab changed TCR sequence diversity and led to clonal T-cell expansion. Partial responses occurred in three dose-escalation patients, of whom one had hepatocellular carcinoma and two had cutaneous melanoma. Among the roughly 50 dose-escalation patients, roughly 20 had hepatocellular carcinoma, about 15 melanoma, 9 renal cell carcinoma and 9 head and neck cancer. Intravenous ivuxolimab was administered to patients every 2 weeks at six dose levels: 0.01, 0.1, 0.3, 1.5, 3 and 10 mg/kg. The dose-escalation cohort was about 83% male with a mean age of approximately 60 years, ranging from roughly 23 to 79.

General findings and caveats noted by the study authors: At doses of 0.1 to 3.0 mg/kg, clonal expansion of both CD4+ and CD8+ T cells in blood was seen between baseline and week 6. Partial responders in the 0.1-3.0 mg/kg groups had among the lowest normalized peripheral clonal expansion, especially among CD8+ T cells. On average, CD8+ T cells showed more expanded clones than CD4+ T cells after ivuxolimab. Antigen specificity was not determined for the clonally expanded peripheral T cells. Low levels of normalized T-cell clonal expansion were also seen in some patients who did not respond.

The CDR3 runs 15 amino acids, cysteine and phenylalanine included. CDR3 DNA is the only sequence kept; it has 45 bases, read in frame from the first base. CDR1 MNHNS and CDR2 SASEGT were looked up in the germline V gene. Trimming removed 6 bases from V and 6 bases from J, leaving 21 bases between the germline ends. Points on this clone: The clone's antigen remains unknown. Base qualities are not at hand, and no much larger clone is one base apart.

To sequence the TCRbeta CDR3 region, genomic DNA was isolated from the sorted cells. The immunoSEQ Assay was used to sequence the TCRbeta CDR3 regions. TCRdb carries this immuneACCESS record with in-frame sequences only. Its versions omit some clonotypes, under half of them owing to an unresolved V gene in the studies checked, with the rest unexplained. This sample is represented by tens of thousands of clones; 89% of them were singletons. The leading ten clones occupy around 0.38% of the sample. The trial excluded patients who had a history of autoimmune disease or were on systemic immunosuppression. Peripheral blood for TCR sequencing was collected from all dose cohorts at baseline, on cycle 4 day 1, and on cycle 7 day 1. The samples were taken from a phase I, first-in-human, multicenter, open-label dose-escalation trial of ivuxolimab. Adults with locally advanced or metastatic melanoma, renal cell, hepatocellular, or head and neck squamous cell carcinoma were enrolled in the trial. CD4+ and CD8+ T cells were sorted separately from peripheral blood before TCR sequencing.

The source material was CD4+ or CD8+ T cells sorted from blood, sampled in a trial of the OX40 agonist ivuxolimab. The TCR was taken from an adult with an advanced solid tumor such as melanoma, head and neck, liver or kidney cancer. Recombination joined TRBV6-1 with TRBJ2-7, with TRBD2 as a weak D call on 5 bases. The DNA reads TGTGCCAGCAGGGCGCCCCACAGTGGGAGTATCGAGCAGTACTTC. This codes for CASRAPHSGSIEQYF.